Shown below are 25 T cell receptor beta chains from a single sample sequenced in a study of T cell responses to AZD1222 COVID-19 vaccine. TCRdb keeps only in-frame clones here, not all; method: immunoSEQ multiplex PCR. Counted here are fewer than 85,000 clones, about 88% occurring once; the ten biggest clones make up about 9.3%. The sample consisted of peripheral blood, taken 28 days after the second AZD1222 dose. The receptors shown here come from an adult who received the AZD1222 COVID-19 vaccine.

V usage is TRBV28 and J usage is TRBJ1-6; D is unresolved. Trimming took off 3 bases at V and 0 bases at J, with 6 bases between the two ends. This CDR3 spans 15 amino acids. Germline values: CDR1 MDHEN, CDR2 SYDVKM. The CDR3 DNA follows: TGTGCCAGCAGTTTTGAGAGCTCCTATAATTCACCCCTCCACTTT. Its protein product is CASSFESSYNSPLHF.

The rearrangement uses TRBV19 and TRBJ1-1; unclear D gene. CDR3 length: 13 residues. The V and J ends lost 3 bases and 1 base respectively, with 6 bases between them. CDR1 is LNHDA and CDR2 is SQIVND in the germline V gene (reference sequence). The CDR3: CASSISPNTEAFF. CDR3 in DNA: TGTGCCAGTAGTATCAGCCCGAACACTGAAGCTTTCTTT.

This chain uses TRBV4-2 with TRBJ2-7; tentatively, D is TRBD2 (6 bases). The CDR3 is 14 residues long. The germline V gene has CDR1 LGHNA and CDR2 YNFKEQ. Trimming left V 1 base short and J 2 bases short, with 9 bases between. The DNA for the CDR3 is TGTGCCAGCAGCCAAGTGGAGGGTCCCTACGAGCAGTACTTC. As protein: CASSQVEGPYEQYF.

The chain recombines TRBV5-5 with TRBJ1-1, with D unresolved. CDR1 is SGHKS and CDR2 is YYEKEE in the germline V gene (reference sequence). Trimming left V 0 bases short and J 1 base short, with 7 bases between. This CDR3 is 14 amino acids long. The CDR3 DNA is TGTGCCAGCAGCTTGGCCTTCCAGAACACTGAAGCTTTCTTT. Protein product: CASSLAFQNTEAFF. Combining the CDR3 with reference TRBV5-5 and TRBJ1-1 gives the whole variable domain DAGVTQSPTHLIKTRGQQVTLRCSPISGHKSVSWYQQVLGQGPQFIFQYYEKEERGRGNFPDRFSARQFPNYSSELNVNALLLGDSALYLCASSLAFQNTEAFFGQGTRLTVV.

The rearrangement links TRBV5-6 to TRBJ1-1; D is unresolved. The CDR3 extends over 16 amino acids. Germline assignment: CDR1 SGHDT and CDR2 YYEEEE. V lost 3 bases and J 1 base, leaving 16 bases between the germline ends. This CDR3 is CASSSTRVLRNTEAFF. CDR3 nucleotide sequence: TGTGCCAGCAGCTCCACACGGGTCCTGAGGAACACTGAAGCTTTCTTT.

This clone has a handful of counts. The gene calls are TRBV12-3 or TRBV12-4 and TRBJ2-1; tentative D call: TRBD1 (6 bases). The CDR3 is made up of 11 amino acids. V lost 8 bases to trimming and J lost 9 bases, with 11 bases between them. CDR3 in DNA: TGTGCCAGCCGCGAGGGGGTTGAGCAGTTCTTC. It is translated as CASREGVEQFF.

The chain carries TRBV2 and TRBJ1-5; 12 bases fit TRBD1. J gave up 2 bases and V 8 bases, and 10 bases lay outside the gene matches. Germline V lookup: CDR1 SNHLY, CDR2 FYNNEI. The CDR3 contains 17 residues. CDR3 residues: CASSGTGGVNGNQPQHF. The CDR3 DNA reads as TGTGCCAGCTCCGGGACAGGGGGCGTAAATGGCAATCAGCCCCAGCATTTT.

V is TRBV2 and J is TRBJ2-7, with D uncertain. The germline gives CDR1 SNHLY, CDR2 FYNNEI. V gave up 3 bases and J gave up 5 bases, with 8 bases separating them. The CDR3 sequence is 12 residues long. The CDR3 spells CASSERGNEQYF. The DNA for the CDR3 is TGTGCCAGCAGTGAGCGCGGTAACGAGCAGTACTTC. Filled out from reference TRBV2 and TRBJ2-7, the complete variable domain reads EPEVTQTPSHQVTQMGQEVILRCVPISNHLYFYWYRQILGQKVEFLVSFYNNEISEKSEIFDDQFSVERPDGSNFTLKIRSTKLEDSAMYFCASSERGNEQYFGPGTRLTVT.

The chain joins TRBV9 to TRBJ1-2, with D perhaps matching TRBD1 (6 bases). The CDR3 runs to 14 residues. With 0 bases removed from V and 5 bases from J, the gap between germline ends came to 11 bases. Germline values: CDR1 SGDLS, CDR2 YYNGEE. CDR3 nucleotides: TGTGCCAGCAGCGTAGGACAGGCTGTGTATGGCTACACCTTC. Its protein product is CASSVGQAVYGYTF.

This clone is a singleton in its sample. The chain recombines TRBV7-2 with TRBJ1-4, with D hard to call. V lost 1 base and J 8 bases, leaving 14 bases between the germline ends. Germline V gene lookup returns CDR1 SGHTA and CDR2 FQGNSA. This CDR3 spans 15 amino acids. CDR3 protein: CASSLGFPGGEKLFF. In DNA form, the CDR3 reads TGTGCCAGCAGCTTAGGTTTCCCAGGTGGGGAAAAACTGTTTTTT. The whole variable domain, remainder taken from reference TRBV7-2 and TRBJ1-4, is GAGVSQSPSNKVTEKGKDVELRCDPISGHTALYWYRQSLGQGLEFLIYFQGNSAPDKSGLPSDRFSAERTGGSVSTLTIQRTQQEDSAVYLCASSLGFPGGEKLFFGSGTQLSVL.

The rearrangement joins TRBV24-1 to TRBJ2-3; D is unclear. Germline assignment: CDR1 KGHDR and CDR2 SFDVKD. The V end lost 5 bases, the J end lost 5 bases, and 4 bases lay between the germline ends. CDR3 length equals 11 residues. CDR3 in amino acids: CATSVGDTQYF. In DNA, the CDR3 is TGTGCCACCAGTGTGGGAGATACGCAGTATTTT.

This clone was counted a single time. The chain joins TRBV6-5 to TRBJ2-7; the match to TRBD1 covers 8 bases. The CDR3 consists of 15 residues. Per germline, CDR1 MNHEY and CDR2 SVGAGI. V gave up 5 bases and J gave up 2 bases; unmatched junction bases: 8. CDR3 sequence (DNA): TGTGCCAGCAGTCGTACCGGACAGGGCCCCTACGAGCAGTACTTC. This sequence encodes CASSRTGQGPYEQYF.

The J gene is TRBJ1-2, the V gene TRBV29-1; no firm D call. Germline V gives CDR1 SQVTM, CDR2 ANQGSEA. This CDR3 has 14 residues. Trimming cost V 1 base and J 3 bases, with 12 bases left between them. DNA for the CDR3: TGCAGCGTTGAAGGGCAAGGAGGTGACTATGGCTACACCTTC. Protein product: CSVEGQGGDYGYTF.

The sample holds one count of this clone. The chain couples TRBV9 to TRBJ2-2, with D unclear. This CDR3 has 13 amino acids. CDR1 SGDLS and CDR2 YYNGEE come from the germline V gene. V was clipped by 0 bases and J by 7 bases, with 7 bases between them. The CDR3 protein is CASSVATDGELFF. For the CDR3, the DNA is TGTGCCAGCAGCGTAGCTACAGACGGGGAGCTGTTTTTT. Based on the CDR3 plus reference TRBV9 and TRBJ2-2, the full variable domain is DSGVTQTPKHLITATGQRVTLRCSPRSGDLSVYWYQQSLDQGLQFLIQYYNGEERAKGNILERFSAQQFPDLHSELNLSSLELGDSALYFCASSVATDGELFFGEGSRLTVL.

The CDR3 DNA is TGTGCCAGCAGCCCCAAGACCCCCCCAGATACGCAGTATTTT. This codes for CASSPKTPPDTQYF. The V gene is TRBV7-3, the J gene TRBJ2-3, with D unresolved. Trimming stripped 5 bases from V and 4 bases from J, with 13 bases between. Germline V CDR1 and CDR2: SGHTA, FQGTGA. The CDR3 runs 14 residues.

The DNA of the CDR3 is TGTGCCAGCAGCCCGGGACAGGGTCTGAACTACGAGCAGTACTTC. It codes for CASSPGQGLNYEQYF. The rearrangement links TRBV7-2 to TRBJ2-7; 9 positions agree with TRBD1. This CDR3 is built from 15 residues. Trimming cost V 5 bases and J 3 bases; bases outside gene matches: 8. Germline V gene sequence: CDR1 SGHTA, CDR2 FQGNSA.

V and J are TRBV6-4 and TRBJ2-7, with D perhaps matching TRBD2 (6 bases). CDR1 MRHNA and CDR2 SNTAGT come from the germline V gene. The CDR3 runs to 11 residues. V was shortened by 7 bases and J by 9 bases, with 13 bases between the two germline ends. The CDR3 here is CASILHGGQYV. CDR3 DNA: TGTGCCAGCATATTACACGGGGGGCAGTACGTC.

J is TRBJ1-1 and V is TRBV7-8; TRBD1 agrees at 7 bases. This CDR3 region has 16 residues. The germline V gene encodes CDR1 SGHVS and CDR2 FQNEAQ. The V segment lost 3 bases and the J segment 0 bases; nucleotides outside the gene matches: 7. This CDR3 reads CASSFRTGGLNTEAFF. The CDR3 DNA follows: TGTGCCAGCAGCTTTCGGACAGGAGGTTTGAACACTGAAGCTTTCTTT. The variable domain in full, completed from reference TRBV7-8 and TRBJ1-1, reads GAGVSQSPRYKVAKRGQDVALRCDPISGHVSLFWYQQALGQGPEFLTYFQNEAQLDKSGLPSDRFFAERPEGSVSTLKIQRTQQEDSAVYLCASSFRTGGLNTEAFFGQGTRLTVV.

This chain links TRBV14 with TRBJ2-3; TRBD1 matches at 8 bases. Germline V gene sequence: CDR1 SGHDN, CDR2 FVKESK. After removal of 1 base from V and 2 bases from J, the junction contained 2 bases not matched to a gene. This CDR3 is built from 15 residues. DNA for the CDR3: TGTGCCAGCAGCCAAGCACAGGGGGACACAGATACGCAGTATTTT. It codes for CASSQAQGDTDTQYF.

In its sample, this clone was seen once. CDR3 sequence reads: CASPPILSALHF. The CDR3 nucleotides are TGTGCCAGCCCTCCGATCCTTTCGGCCCTCCACTTT. The chain is built from TRBV5-8 and TRBJ1-6; D gene ambiguous. Germline V CDR1 and CDR2: SGHTS, YDEGEE. V was trimmed by 7 bases and J by 14 bases, leaving 16 bases between them. CDR3 size: 12 residues.

CDR3 protein: CASSLGRGLYGYTF. CDR3 sequence (DNA): TGTGCCAGCAGCTTAGGACGCGGCCTCTATGGCTACACCTTC. The chain is built from TRBV7-8 and TRBJ1-2; D not certain. Germline V gives CDR1 SGHVS, CDR2 FQNEAQ. CDR3 length equals 14 residues. V was cut by 1 base and J by 4 bases, with 10 bases left in between. The variable domain in full, with the rest retrieved from reference TRBV7-8 and TRBJ1-2, is GAGVSQSPRYKVAKRGQDVALRCDPISGHVSLFWYQQALGQGPEFLTYFQNEAQLDKSGLPSDRFFAERPEGSVSTLKIQRTQQEDSAVYLCASSLGRGLYGYTFGSGTRLTVV.

This sequence joins TRBV19 and TRBJ1-2, with 8 bases fitting TRBD1. Germline CDR1 reads LNHDA; CDR2 reads SQIVND (reference sequence). The V gene end was trimmed by 5 bases and the J gene end by 7 bases; junction bases not matched to a gene: 12. CDR3 length: 15 residues. CDR3 nucleotides: TGTGCCAGTAGTCGGAGGACAGGGAGTAGTTTTGGCTACACCTTC. This gives the protein CASSRRTGSSFGYTF.

This clone was seen only once. The chain employs TRBV2 and TRBJ2-4; no clear D. Germline V lookup: CDR1 SNHLY, CDR2 FYNNEI. Deletions cut 6 bases from V and 4 bases from J, with 22 bases between. The CDR3 is made up of 17 amino acids. The chain's CDR3 is CASSRGTLSYSKNIQYF. The CDR3 nucleotides are TGTGCCAGCAGCAGAGGTACTCTCTCATATTCAAAAAACATTCAGTACTTC.

The chain has TRBV19 and TRBJ1-1, with a possible D match to TRBD1 (5 bases). Germline CDR1 and CDR2: LNHDA and SQIVND (reference sequence). The V end was cut by 1 base, the J end by 5 bases, with 11 bases between. This CDR3 has 14 residues. CDR3 sequence: CASSIGAGWTEAFF. The CDR3, as DNA: TGTGCCAGTAGTATAGGGGCAGGGTGGACTGAAGCTTTCTTT.

The chain carries TRBV25-1 and TRBJ2-5; D uncertain. The CDR3 covers 14 residues. Germline V CDR1 and CDR2: MGHDK, SYGVNS. V lost 2 bases, J lost 0 bases, and 7 bases lay in between. CDR3 DNA: TGTGCCAGCAGTGAACTCCGGTACCAAGAGACCCAGTACTTC. Translating it yields CASSELRYQETQYF. The whole variable domain, filled in from reference TRBV25-1 and TRBJ2-5, reads EADIYQTPRYLVIGTGKKITLECSQTMGHDKMYWYQQDPGMELHLIHYSYGVNSTEKGDLSSESTVSRIRTEHFPLTLESARPSHTSQYLCASSELRYQETQYFGPGTRLLVL.